This TCR beta chain emerged from a study of shared clonotypes between healthy human individuals. Study conclusions and caveats: Generation probability values for non-shared clonotypes were lower than those for clonotypes shared by all four donors. The study generally estimated greater richness for naive than memory subsets.

Regarding this clone: No antigen is known for it.

For each subset, genomic DNA was distributed in equal portions over several immunoSEQ plates. TCRdb keeps only in-frame clones here, not all; method: immunoSEQ multiplex PCR. The profile shows 2 million to 2.5 million clones, 85% to 95% of them singletons. CDR1 and CDR2 (germline): MNHEY, SVGAGI. Trimming shortened V by 2 bases and J by 8 bases, and 9 bases separated the two germline ends. The CDR3 has 12 residues. Specimen: naive CD4+ T cells from PBMCs. As for subset: CD45RA+ positively selected. The receptor was isolated from a man aged 18 to 35 in good health. Some clones in this sample may be carry-over from other donors' samples. The rearrangement uses TRBV6-5 and TRBJ1-1; D is uncertain. In DNA, the CDR3 is TGTGCCAGCAGTTACGGGCTTGGGGAAGCTTTCTTT. Amino acid sequence: CASSYGLGEAFF.